This T cell receptor (beta chain) was recovered during a study of CD8+ T cells in alopecia areata. V lost 6 bases to trimming and J lost 2 bases, with 17 bases between them. CDR3 length: 15 amino acids. Per the germline V gene, CDR1 is SQVTM and CDR2 is ANQGSEA. Treatment here: oral pan-JAK inhibitor, 5-10 mg twice daily. Researchers gathered lesional scalp punch biopsies and peripheral blood from patients with alopecia areata. Extracted RNA was reverse transcribed into cDNA, the sequencing template. The protocol was immunoSEQ multiplex PCR, while the TCRdb copy is restricted to in-frame clones and leaves out a portion. This table holds hundreds of thousands of clones, 58% found once.

The sequences come from CD4+ T cells sorted from blood, collected at week 24, from a patient treated with tofacitinib. The clonotype was recovered from a human donor with alopecia areata. The J gene is TRBJ1-5, the V gene TRBV29-1; no reliable D call. CDR3 residues: CSVAIGRDGNQPQHF. The CDR3 nucleotides are TGCAGCGTAGCTATAGGACGGGATGGCAATCAGCCCCAGCATTTT.